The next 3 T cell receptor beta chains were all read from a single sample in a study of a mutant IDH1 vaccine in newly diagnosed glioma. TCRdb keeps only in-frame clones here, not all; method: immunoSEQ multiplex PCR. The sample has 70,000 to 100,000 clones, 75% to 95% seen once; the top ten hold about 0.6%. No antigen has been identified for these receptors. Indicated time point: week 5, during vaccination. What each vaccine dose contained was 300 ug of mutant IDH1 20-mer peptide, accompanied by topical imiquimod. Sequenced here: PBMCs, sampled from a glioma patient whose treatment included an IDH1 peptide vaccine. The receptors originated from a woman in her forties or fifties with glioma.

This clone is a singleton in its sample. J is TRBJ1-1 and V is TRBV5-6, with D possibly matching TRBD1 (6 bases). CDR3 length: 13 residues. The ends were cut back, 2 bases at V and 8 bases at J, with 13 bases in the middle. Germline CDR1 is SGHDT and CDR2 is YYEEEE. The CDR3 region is CASSFLGTGEAFF. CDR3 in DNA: TGTGCCAGCAGCTTTTTAGGTACAGGGGAAGCTTTCTTT.

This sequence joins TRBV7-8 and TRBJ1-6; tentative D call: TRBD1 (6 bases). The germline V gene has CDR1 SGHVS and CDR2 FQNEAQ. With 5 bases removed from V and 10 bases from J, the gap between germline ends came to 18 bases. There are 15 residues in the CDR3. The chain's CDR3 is CASSRGRDGASPLHF. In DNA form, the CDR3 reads TGTGCCAGCAGCCGGGGGCGGGACGGGGCCTCACCCCTCCACTTT.

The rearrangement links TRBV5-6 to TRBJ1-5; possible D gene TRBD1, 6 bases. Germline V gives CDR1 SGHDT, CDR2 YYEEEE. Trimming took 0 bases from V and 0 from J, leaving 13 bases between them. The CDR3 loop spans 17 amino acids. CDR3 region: CASSLEGQGYSNQPQHF. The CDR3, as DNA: TGTGCCAGCAGCTTGGAGGGGCAGGGGTATAGCAATCAGCCCCAGCATTTT.